A single T cell receptor (beta chain) is shown here with its context. Its antigen remains unidentified. Base qualities were left out, and no much larger clone turns up one base away. Using the deep immunoSEQ assay, multiplex PCR amplified TCR CDR3 regions from genomic DNA. Extracted genomic DNA from each cell subset was distributed evenly across all wells of several immunoSEQ 96-well plates, and each plate was treated as a replicate. For sorted subsets, about 200 ng genomic DNA, equal to 30,000 to 35,000 T cell genomes, was loaded into each replicate PCR. Purified libraries were quantified with a Qubit 3.0 fluorometer, sized on a Bioanalyzer 2100, and re-quantified with the KAPA Library Quantification kit. Every immunoSEQ 96-well plate was sequenced on a dedicated single-read 150-cycle Illumina NextSeq 550 flow cell. The authors' analysis ran thus. The immunoSEQ output contained only junctional sequences without quality scores, so filtering could not match that applied to full-length reads. Sequences were annotated with PyIR, a Python wrapper for IgBLAST v1.9, using IMGT germline references to assign V/J genes and CDR3. Reads with weak V/J assignments (E-value above 1e-6), missing CDR3, stop codons, out-of-frame junctions, or ambiguous translated residues were removed. A V3J clonotype was defined by an identical inferred V gene, J gene, and CDR3 amino acid sequence. Percentage overlap between repertoires was calculated by dividing the number of shared unique clonotypes by the size of the smaller repertoire. RTK rarefaction, the Chao1 estimator, and Recon v2.1 estimates of unobserved clonotypes were used to assess repertoire richness. OLGA was used to compute generation probabilities for all TCRbeta clonotypes that the gDNA method yielded from a handful of donors. TCRdb's version of the immuneACCESS table is confined to in-frame rearrangements and falls short of the full clone set. An unresolved V gene accounts for under half of the shortfall where checked; the remainder is of unknown origin. Clonal size and the V and J genes are those of that table, whereas D and trimming came from the DNA. Recorded for this sample are roughly 660,000 clones; roughly 87% of them occurred a single time. Clones ranked in the top ten supply 30% to 40% of the sample.

The data are from a study of shared clonotypes between healthy human individuals (dated by TCRdb to about 2020). For the study in its entirety: The cohort included a few men and a couple of women between 18 and 49 years of age. To estimate repertoire size and how much clonotype sharing occurs between individuals, the study deeply sequenced the blood TCR repertoires of five or six healthy adults. Between about 0.85 and 9.5 billion PBMCs per donor were obtained by leukapheresis. Per donor, three plates each were used for CD4 naive and CD4 memory, two for CD8 naive, and one for CD8 memory. To increase sequencing depth and limit assay-specific biases, TCR repertoire library preparation and sequencing were carried out by different laboratories using diverse techniques. On the study overall, not on this receptor specifically: Naive subsets generally had larger estimated clonotype richness than memory subsets did. Only blood was sampled, and tissue TCR repertoires likely differ from those in blood. Clonotypes shared by all four sorted-subset donors showed higher generation probabilities than non-shared clonotypes. The genetic and exposure-history diversity represented was limited by the small number of donors. Pairwise subsampling led to the expectation that sequencing depth would affect the degree of clonotype sharing among donors. When several donors were compared, the shared fraction of clonotypes was 5% to 6.5% for naive CD4, 3.5% for naive CD8, more than 2% for memory CD4, and approximately 0.4% for memory CD8. Incomplete sequencing was indicated by rarefaction of sorted-subset datasets, despite the large sequencing depth.

Healthy HIV-negative adults with no recently reported acute infections or vaccinations were included as donors. Every donor was a Caucasian adult residing in Nashville, Tennessee, USA. The CD8 memory samples were a combination of magnetically selected CD45RO+ cells and CCR7-negative CD45RA+ effector memory (TemRA) cells. After blood collection by leukapheresis, PBMCs were isolated using Ficoll-Histopaque density gradient centrifugation and then cryopreserved in the vapor phase of liquid nitrogen. Analytical flow cytometry was used to check the purity and quantity of every magnetically sorted T cell population. Genomic DNA was isolated from each sorted fraction and quantified by UV absorbance on a Nanodrop 2000c. The junction carries 11 bases between V and J, which are trimmed by 2 bases and 1 base respectively. The CDR3 covers 15 residues, taking in both the cysteine and the phenylalanine. Just the 45-base CDR3 DNA is kept, in frame starting at base 1. CDR1 and CDR2 are drawn from the germline V gene: MGHRA, YSYEKL.

The TCR was taken from a man between 18 and 35 years old in good health. Some clones in this sample may be carry-over from other donors' samples. The specimen was memory CD8+ T cells from PBMCs. Taken with the paper, the label for cell subset or site translates to: CD45RO+ cells pooled with CCR7-negative TemRA cells. This receptor chain uses TRBV4-1 and TRBJ2-5, with no D gene named confidently. The CDR3 sequence is CASSQLTRTQETQYF. The sequenced DNA: TGCGCCAGCAGCCAACTAACCAGGACCCAAGAGACCCAGTACTTC.